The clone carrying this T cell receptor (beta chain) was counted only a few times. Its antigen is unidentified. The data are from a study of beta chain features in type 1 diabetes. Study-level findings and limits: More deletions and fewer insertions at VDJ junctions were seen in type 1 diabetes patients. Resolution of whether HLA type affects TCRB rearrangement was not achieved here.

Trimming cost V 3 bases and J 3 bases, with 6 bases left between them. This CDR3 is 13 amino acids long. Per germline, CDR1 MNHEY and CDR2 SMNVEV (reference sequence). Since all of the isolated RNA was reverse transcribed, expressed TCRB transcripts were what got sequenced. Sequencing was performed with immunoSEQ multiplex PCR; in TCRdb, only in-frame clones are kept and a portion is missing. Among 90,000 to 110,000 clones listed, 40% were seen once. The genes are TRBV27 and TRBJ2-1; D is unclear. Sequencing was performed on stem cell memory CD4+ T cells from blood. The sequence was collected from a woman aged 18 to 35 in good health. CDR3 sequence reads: CASSFNHYNEQFF. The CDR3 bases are TGTGCCAGCAGTTTCAATCACTACAATGAGCAGTTCTTC.